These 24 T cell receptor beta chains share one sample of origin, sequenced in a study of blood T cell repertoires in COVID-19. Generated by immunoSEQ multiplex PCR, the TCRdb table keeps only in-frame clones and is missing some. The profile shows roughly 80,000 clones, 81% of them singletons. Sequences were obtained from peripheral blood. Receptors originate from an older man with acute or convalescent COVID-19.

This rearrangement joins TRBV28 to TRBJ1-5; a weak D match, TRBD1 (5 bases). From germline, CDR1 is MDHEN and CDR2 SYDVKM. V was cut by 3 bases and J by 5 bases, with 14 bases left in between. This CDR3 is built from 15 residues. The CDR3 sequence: CASSFRARVYQPQHF. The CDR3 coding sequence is TGTGCCAGCAGTTTCAGGGCCAGGGTGTATCAGCCCCAGCATTTT.

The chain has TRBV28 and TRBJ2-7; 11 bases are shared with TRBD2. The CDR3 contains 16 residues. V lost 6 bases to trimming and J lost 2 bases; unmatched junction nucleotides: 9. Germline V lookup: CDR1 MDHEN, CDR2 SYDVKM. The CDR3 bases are TGTGCCAGCAGCCCACCGGGACTAGCGGCGACCTACGAGCAGTACTTC. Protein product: CASSPPGLAATYEQYF.

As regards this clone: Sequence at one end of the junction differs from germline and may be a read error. The CDR3 sequence: CASSSRATNEPLCF. For the CDR3, the DNA is TGTGCCAGCAGTTCGAGAGCAACTAATGAACCACTGTGTTTT. The rearrangement joins TRBV27 to TRBJ1-4, with D unclear. The CDR3 is 14 residues long. Germline CDR1 MNHEY, CDR2 SMNVEV (reference sequence).

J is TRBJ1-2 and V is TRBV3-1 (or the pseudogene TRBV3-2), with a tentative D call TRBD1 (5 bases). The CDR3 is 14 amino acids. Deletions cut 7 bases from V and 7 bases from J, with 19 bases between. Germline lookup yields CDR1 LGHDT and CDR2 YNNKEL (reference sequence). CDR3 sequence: CASTPSGGESGYTF. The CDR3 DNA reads TGTGCCAGCACCCCCTCCGGAGGGGAGAGTGGCTACACCTTC.

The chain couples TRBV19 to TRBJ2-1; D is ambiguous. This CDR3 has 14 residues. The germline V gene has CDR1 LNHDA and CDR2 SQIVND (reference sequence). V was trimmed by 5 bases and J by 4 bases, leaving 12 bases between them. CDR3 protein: CASSRAGPYNEQFF. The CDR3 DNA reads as TGTGCCAGTAGTCGAGCTGGGCCTTACAATGAGCAGTTCTTC.

The CDR3 DNA is TGTGCCAGCAGTCCCTGGAGCGGGAGAAAAATCGAGCAGTACTTC. As protein: CASSPWSGRKIEQYF. The gene calls are TRBV27 and TRBJ2-7, with TRBD2 identical over 8 bases. The CDR3 is 15 residues long. With 5 bases clipped from V and 6 bases from J, the junction kept 12 bases outside the gene matches. In germline, CDR1 is MNHEY, CDR2 SMNVEV (reference sequence).

The CDR3 sequence: CASSLIFGQGTHYGYTF. The DNA for the CDR3 is TGTGCCAGCAGCTTGATATTTGGACAGGGCACCCACTATGGCTACACCTTC. This sequence joins TRBV5-5 and TRBJ1-2, with 8 bases aligning to TRBD1. This CDR3 contains 17 residues. Germline-derived CDR1 and CDR2 are SGHKS and YYEKEE (reference sequence). Unmatched junction bases numbered 11, after V lost 1 base and J lost 3 bases. Based on the CDR3 plus reference TRBV5-5 and TRBJ1-2, the full variable domain is DAGVTQSPTHLIKTRGQQVTLRCSPISGHKSVSWYQQVLGQGPQFIFQYYEKEERGRGNFPDRFSARQFPNYSSELNVNALLLGDSALYLCASSLIFGQGTHYGYTFGSGTRLTVV.

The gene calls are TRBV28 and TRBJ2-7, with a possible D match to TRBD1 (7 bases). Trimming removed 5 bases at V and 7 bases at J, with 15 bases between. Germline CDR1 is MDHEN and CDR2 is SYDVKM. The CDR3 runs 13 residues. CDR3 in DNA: TGTGCCAGCAGTACGCGGGACAGTCTGGAGCAGTACTTC. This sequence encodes CASSTRDSLEQYF.

CDR3 DNA: TGTGCCAGCAGCATCCATCTTCAGGTTAGAGAGACCCAGTACTTC. As protein: CASSIHLQVRETQYF. V is TRBV7-9 and J is TRBJ2-5; D unresolved. V gave up 5 bases and J gave up 4 bases, with 17 bases separating them. This CDR3 spans 15 amino acids. Germline V gene sequence: CDR1 SEHNR, CDR2 FQNEAQ (reference sequence).

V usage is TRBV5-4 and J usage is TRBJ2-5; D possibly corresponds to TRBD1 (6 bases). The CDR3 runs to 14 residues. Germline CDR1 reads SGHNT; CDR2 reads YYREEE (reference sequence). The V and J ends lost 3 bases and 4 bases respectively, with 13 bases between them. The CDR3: CASSWGVGGETQYF. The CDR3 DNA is TGTGCCAGCAGCTGGGGCGTAGGGGGAGAGACCCAGTACTTC. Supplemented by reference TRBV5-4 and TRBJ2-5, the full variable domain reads ETGVTQSPTHLIKTRGQQVTLRCSSQSGHNTVSWYQQALGQGPQFIFQYYREEENGRGNFPPRFSGLQFPNYSSELNVNALELDDSALYLCASSWGVGGETQYFGPGTRLLVL.

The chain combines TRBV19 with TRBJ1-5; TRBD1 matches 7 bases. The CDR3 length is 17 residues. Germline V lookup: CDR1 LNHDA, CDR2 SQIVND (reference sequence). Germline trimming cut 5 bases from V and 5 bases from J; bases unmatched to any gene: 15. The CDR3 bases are TGTGCCAGTAGTCCCCACCCCAGGGGGGCAGTGGATCAGCCCCAGCATTTT. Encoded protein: CASSPHPRGAVDQPQHF. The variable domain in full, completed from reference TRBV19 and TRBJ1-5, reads DGGITQSPKYLFRKEGQNVTLSCEQNLNHDAMYWYRQDPGQGLRLIYYSQIVNDFQKGDIAEGYSVSREKKESFPLTVTSAQKNPTAFYLCASSPHPRGAVDQPQHFGDGTRLSIL.

CDR3 sequence: CASSPRYKTSLSYNEQFF. The CDR3 DNA is TGTGCCAGCAGCCCCCGATACAAGACTAGCCTATCCTACAATGAGCAGTTCTTC. The chain recombines TRBV3-1 (or the pseudogene TRBV3-2) with TRBJ2-1, with 7 bases aligning to TRBD2. Losses at the gene ends were 4 bases for V and 1 base for J; bases not matched to a gene: 13. CDR3 length: 18 residues. Germline-derived CDR1 and CDR2 are LGHDT and YNNKEL (reference sequence).

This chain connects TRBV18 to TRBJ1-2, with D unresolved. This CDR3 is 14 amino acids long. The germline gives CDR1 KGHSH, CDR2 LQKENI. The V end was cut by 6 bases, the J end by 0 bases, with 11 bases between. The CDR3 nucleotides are TGTGCCAGCTCTCCTGCTACCGCTAACTATGGCTACACCTTC. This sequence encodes CASSPATANYGYTF.

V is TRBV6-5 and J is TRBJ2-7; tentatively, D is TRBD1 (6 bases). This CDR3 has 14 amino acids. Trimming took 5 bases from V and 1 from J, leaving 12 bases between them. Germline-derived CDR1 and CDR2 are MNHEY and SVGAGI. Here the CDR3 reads CASSSPGHSYEQYF. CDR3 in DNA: TGTGCCAGCAGTAGCCCGGGACATTCCTACGAGCAGTACTTC.

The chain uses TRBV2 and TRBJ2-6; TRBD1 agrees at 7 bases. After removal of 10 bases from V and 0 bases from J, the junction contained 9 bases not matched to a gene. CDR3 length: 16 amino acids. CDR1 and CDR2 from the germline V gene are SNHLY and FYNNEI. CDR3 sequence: CATTKGASSGANVLTF. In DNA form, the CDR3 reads TGTGCCACCACTAAGGGGGCCTCCTCTGGGGCCAACGTCCTGACTTTC.

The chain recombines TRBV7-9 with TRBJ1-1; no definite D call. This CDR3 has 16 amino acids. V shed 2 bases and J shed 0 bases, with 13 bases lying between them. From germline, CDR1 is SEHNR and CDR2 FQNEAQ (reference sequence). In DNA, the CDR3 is TGTGCCAGCAGCTTAAGTTTGGCATTCATGAACACTGAAGCTTTCTTT. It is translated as CASSLSLAFMNTEAFF.

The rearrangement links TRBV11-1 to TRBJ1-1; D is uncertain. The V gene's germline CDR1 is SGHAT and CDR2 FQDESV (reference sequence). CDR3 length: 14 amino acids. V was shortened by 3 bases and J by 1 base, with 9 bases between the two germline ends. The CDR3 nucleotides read TGTGCCAGCAGCTTTCAACAGAGGAACACTGAAGCTTTCTTT. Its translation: CASSFQQRNTEAFF.

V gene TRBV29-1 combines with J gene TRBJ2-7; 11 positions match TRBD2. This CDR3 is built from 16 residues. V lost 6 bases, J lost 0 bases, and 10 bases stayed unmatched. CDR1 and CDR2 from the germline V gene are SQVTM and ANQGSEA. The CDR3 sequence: CSVELGLADSSYEQYF. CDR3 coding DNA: TGCAGCGTGGAACTGGGACTAGCGGATAGCTCCTACGAGCAGTACTTC.

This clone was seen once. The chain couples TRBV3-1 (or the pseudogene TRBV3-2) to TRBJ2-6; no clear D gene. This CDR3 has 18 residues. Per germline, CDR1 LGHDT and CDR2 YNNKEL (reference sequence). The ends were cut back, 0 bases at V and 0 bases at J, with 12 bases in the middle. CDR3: CASSQEVQAYSGANVLTF. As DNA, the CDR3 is TGTGCCAGCAGCCAAGAAGTGCAGGCCTACTCTGGGGCCAACGTCCTGACTTTC.

In DNA, the CDR3 is TGCGCCAGCAGCTTGATGGGGGGTGGTGAGACCCAGTACTTC. As protein: CASSLMGGGETQYF. This sequence joins TRBV5-1 and TRBJ2-5; possibly TRBD2 for D (6 bases). CDR1 and CDR2 (germline): SGHRS, YFSETQ. The CDR3 consists of 14 residues. Trimming left V 1 base short and J 5 bases short, with 12 bases between.

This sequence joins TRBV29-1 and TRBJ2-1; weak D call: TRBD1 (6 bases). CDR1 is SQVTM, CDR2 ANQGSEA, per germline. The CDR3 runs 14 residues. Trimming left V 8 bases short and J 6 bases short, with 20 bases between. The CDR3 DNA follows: TGCAGCCCCCGGATTGACAGGTTGGGCAATGAGCAGTTCTTC. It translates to CSPRIDRLGNEQFF.

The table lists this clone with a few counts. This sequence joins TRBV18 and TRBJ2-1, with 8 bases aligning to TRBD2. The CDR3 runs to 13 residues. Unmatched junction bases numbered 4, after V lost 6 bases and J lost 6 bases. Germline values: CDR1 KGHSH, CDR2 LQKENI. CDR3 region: CASSFGTSNEQFF. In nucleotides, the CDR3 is TGTGCCAGCTCGTTCGGGACTAGCAATGAGCAGTTCTTC.

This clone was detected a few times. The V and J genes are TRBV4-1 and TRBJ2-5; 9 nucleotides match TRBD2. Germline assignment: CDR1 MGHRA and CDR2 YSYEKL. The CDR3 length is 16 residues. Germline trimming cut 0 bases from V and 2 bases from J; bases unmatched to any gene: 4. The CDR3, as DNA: TGCGCCAGCAGCCAAGAAAGGACTAGCGCACAAGAGACCCAGTACTTC. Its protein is CASSQERTSAQETQYF.

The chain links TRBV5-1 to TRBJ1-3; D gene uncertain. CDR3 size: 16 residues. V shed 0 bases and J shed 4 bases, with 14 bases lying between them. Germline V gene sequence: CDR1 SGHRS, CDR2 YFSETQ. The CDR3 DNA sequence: TGCGCCAGCAGCTTGGCTGGGCGAGTAGGAGGAAACACCATATATTTT. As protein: CASSLAGRVGGNTIYF. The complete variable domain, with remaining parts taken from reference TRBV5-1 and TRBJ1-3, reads KAGVTQTPRYLIKTRGQQVTLSCSPISGHRSVSWYQQTPGQGLQFLFEYFSETQRNKGNFPGRFSGRQFSNSRSEMNVSTLELGDSALYLCASSLAGRVGGNTIYFGEGSWLTVV.